Many counts were recorded for the clone carrying this T cell receptor (beta chain). Its antigen is not identified. The data belong to a study of breast tumors, draining lymph nodes, adjacent tissues. The lymph nodes were axillary draining lymph nodes from breast cancer patients. TCRdb reprocessed the multiplex PCR reads with MiXCR, giving one entry per CDR3 protein. The table lists roughly 220,000 distinct CDR3 sequences, 30% to 35% of them singletons. Study-level findings and limits: Data only fit, rather than demonstrated, lymph node origin of most tumor T cells. Findings are consistent with lymph node origin and intratumoral expansion of most tumor T cells. Tumor repertoires ranked between lymph nodes and nontumor tissue in diversity, with V and J gene preferences. Compared with basal-like, luminal-like tumors shared significantly more repertoire with nontumor tissue.

The CDR3 runs 16 residues. Trimming took 3 bases from V and 8 from J; bases not matched to a gene: 5. Germline CDR1 is KGHDR and CDR2 is SFDVKD. The clonotype was recovered from a female donor with breast cancer. Some clones in this sample may be carry-over from other donors' samples. The sequenced sample was axillary lymph node tissue. The rearrangement links TRBV24-1 to TRBJ2-1; TRBD2 aligns across 14 bases. Here the CDR3 DNA reads TGTGCCACCAGTGATGACGGGACTAGCGGGAGCGATGAGCAGTTCTTC. This gives the protein CATSDDGTSGSDEQFF.